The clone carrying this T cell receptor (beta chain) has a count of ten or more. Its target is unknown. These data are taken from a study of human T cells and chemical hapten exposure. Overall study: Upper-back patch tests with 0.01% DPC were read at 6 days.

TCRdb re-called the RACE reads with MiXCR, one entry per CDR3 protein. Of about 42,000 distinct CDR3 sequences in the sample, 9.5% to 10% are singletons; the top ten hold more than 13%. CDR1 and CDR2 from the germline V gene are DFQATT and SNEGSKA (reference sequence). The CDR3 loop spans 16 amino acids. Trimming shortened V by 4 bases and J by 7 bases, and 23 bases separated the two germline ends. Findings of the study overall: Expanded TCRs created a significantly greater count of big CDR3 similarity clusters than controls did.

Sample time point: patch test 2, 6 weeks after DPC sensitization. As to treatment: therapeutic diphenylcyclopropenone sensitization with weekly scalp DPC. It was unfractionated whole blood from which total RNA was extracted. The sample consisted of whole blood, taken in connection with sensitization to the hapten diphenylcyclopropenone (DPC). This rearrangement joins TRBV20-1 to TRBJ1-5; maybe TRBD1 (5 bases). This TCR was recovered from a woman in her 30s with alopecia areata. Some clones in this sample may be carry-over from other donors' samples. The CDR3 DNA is TGCAGTGCTACAAAAGCAACACCGGGGGGAGGGCAGCCCCAGCATTTT. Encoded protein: CSATKATPGGGQPQHF.